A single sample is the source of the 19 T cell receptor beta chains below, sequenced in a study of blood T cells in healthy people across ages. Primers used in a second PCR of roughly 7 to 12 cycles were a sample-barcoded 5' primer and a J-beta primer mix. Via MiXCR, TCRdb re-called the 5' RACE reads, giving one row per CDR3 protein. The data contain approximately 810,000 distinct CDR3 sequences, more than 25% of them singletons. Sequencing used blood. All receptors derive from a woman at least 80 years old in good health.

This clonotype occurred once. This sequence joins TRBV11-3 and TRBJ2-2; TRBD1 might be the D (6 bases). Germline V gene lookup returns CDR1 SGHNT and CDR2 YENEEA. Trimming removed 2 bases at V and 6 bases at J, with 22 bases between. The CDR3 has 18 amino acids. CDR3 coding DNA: TGTGCCAGCAGCTTAAGTCCCGGGACAATCTTAAAGGCCGGGGAGCTGTTTTTT. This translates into CASSLSPGTILKAGELFF.

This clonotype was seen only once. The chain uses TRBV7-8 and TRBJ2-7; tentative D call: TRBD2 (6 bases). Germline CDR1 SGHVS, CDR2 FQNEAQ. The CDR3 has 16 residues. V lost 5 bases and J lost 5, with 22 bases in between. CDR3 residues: CASSLRRVAATDEQYF. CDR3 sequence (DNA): TGTGCCAGCAGCCTAAGGAGGGTAGCGGCTACTGACGAGCAGTACTTC. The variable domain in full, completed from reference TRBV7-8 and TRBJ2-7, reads GAGVSQSPRYKVAKRGQDVALRCDPISGHVSLFWYQQALGQGPEFLTYFQNEAQLDKSGLPSDRFFAERPEGSVSTLKIQRTQQEDSAVYLCASSLRRVAATDEQYFGPGTRLTVT.

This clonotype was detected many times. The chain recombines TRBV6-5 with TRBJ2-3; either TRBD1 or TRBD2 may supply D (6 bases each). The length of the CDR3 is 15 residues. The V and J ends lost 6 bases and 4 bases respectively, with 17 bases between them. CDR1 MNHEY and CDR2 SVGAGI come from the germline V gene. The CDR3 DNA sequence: TGTGCCAGCAGGGCCATGGGGGGCGCGTCAGATACGCAGTATTTT. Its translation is CASRAMGGASDTQYF.

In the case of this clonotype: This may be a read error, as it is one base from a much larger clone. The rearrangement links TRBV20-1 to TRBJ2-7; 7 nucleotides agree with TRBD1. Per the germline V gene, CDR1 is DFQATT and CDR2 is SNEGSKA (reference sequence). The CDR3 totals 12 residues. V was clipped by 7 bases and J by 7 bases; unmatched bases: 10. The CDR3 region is CSGTGDRNEQYF. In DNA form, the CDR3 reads TGCAGTGGTACAGGGGATCGGAATGAGCAGTACTTC.

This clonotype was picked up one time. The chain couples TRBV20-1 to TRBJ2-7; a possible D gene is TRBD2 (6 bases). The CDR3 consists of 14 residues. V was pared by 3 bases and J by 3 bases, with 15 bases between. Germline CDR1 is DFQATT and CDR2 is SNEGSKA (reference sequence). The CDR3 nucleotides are TGCAGTGCTAGGAATGGGGGGTCCGACTACGAGCAGTACTTC. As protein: CSARNGGSDYEQYF.

DNA of the CDR3: TGCAGCGTTCCCGTACACCCGGGACAGAACAATGAGCAGTTCTTC. Protein: CSVPVHPGQNNEQFF. The chain employs TRBV29-1 and TRBJ2-1, with 7 bases matching TRBD1. This CDR3 spans 15 amino acids. Germline V gives CDR1 SQVTM, CDR2 ANQGSEA. The V segment lost 5 bases and the J segment 5 bases; nucleotides outside the gene matches: 12.

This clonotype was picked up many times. The CDR3 sequence: CASSRPRGVYNEQFF. CDR3 nucleotides: TGTGCCAGCAGCAGGCCCCGTGGGGTCTACAATGAGCAGTTCTTC. J is TRBJ2-1 and V is TRBV3-1; D is uncertain. Trimming shortened V by 5 bases and J by 3 bases, and 14 bases separated the two germline ends. There are 15 residues in the CDR3. CDR1 LGHDT and CDR2 YNNKEL come from the germline V gene (reference sequence).

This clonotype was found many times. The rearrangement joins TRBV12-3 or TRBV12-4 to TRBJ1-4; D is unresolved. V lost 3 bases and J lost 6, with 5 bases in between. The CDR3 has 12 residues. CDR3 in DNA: TGTGCCAGCAGTTTCTCCCATGAAAAACTGTTTTTT. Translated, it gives CASSFSHEKLFF.

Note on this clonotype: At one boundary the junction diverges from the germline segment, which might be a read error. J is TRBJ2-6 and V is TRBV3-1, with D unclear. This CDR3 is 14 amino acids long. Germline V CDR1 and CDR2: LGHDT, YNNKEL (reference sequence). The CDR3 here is CAGSHSSGANVLTF. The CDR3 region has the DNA TGTGCCGGCAGCCACTCCTCTGGGGCCAACGTCCTGACTTTC. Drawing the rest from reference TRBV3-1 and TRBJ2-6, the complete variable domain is DTAVSQTPKYLVTQMGNDKSIKCEQNLGHDTMYWYKQDSKKFLKIMFSYNNKELIINETVPNRFSPKSPDKAHLNLHINSLELGDSAVYFCAGSHSSGANVLTFGAGSRLTVL.

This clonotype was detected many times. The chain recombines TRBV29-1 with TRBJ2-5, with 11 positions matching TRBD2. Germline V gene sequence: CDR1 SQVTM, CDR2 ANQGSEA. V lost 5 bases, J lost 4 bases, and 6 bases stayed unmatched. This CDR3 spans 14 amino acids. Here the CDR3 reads CSVWLAGGAETQYF. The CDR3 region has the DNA TGCAGCGTTTGGCTAGCGGGAGGAGCAGAGACCCAGTACTTC.

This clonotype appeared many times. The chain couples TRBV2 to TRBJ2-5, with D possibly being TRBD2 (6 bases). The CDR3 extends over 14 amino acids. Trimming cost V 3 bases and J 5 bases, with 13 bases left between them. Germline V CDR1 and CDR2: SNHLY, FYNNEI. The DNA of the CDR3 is TGTGCCAGCAGTGACGACCGGAGGGCCGAGACCCAGTACTTC. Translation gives CASSDDRRAETQYF.

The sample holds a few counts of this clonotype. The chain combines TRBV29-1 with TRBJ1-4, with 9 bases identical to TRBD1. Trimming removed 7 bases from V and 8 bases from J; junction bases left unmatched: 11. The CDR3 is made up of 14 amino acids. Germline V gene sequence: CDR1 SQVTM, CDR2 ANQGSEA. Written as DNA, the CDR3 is TGCAGCGCCAAAGGGGGACAGGGAATGGAAAAACTGTTTTTT. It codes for CSAKGGQGMEKLFF.

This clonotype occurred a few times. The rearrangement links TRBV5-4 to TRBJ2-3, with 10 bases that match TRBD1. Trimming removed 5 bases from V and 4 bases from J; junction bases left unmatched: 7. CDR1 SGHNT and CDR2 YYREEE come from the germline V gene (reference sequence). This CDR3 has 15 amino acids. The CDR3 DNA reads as TGTGCCAGCAGTAAGACCGGGACAGGGGCAGATACGCAGTATTTT. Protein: CASSKTGTGADTQYF.

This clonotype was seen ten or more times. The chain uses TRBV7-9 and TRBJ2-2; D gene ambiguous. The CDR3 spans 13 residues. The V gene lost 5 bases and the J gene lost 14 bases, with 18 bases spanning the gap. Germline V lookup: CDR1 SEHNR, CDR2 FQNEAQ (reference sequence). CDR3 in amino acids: CASSPRPAGELFF. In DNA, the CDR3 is TGTGCCAGCAGCCCGAGGCCCGCCGGCGAACTGTTTTTT.

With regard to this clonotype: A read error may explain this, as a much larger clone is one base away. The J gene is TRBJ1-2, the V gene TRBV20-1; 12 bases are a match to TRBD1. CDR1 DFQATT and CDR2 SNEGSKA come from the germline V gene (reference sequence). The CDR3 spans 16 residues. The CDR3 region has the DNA TGCAGTGCTAGTAGGGACAGGGGGCTTATAGACTATGGCTGCACCTTC. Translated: CSASRDRGLIDYGCTF.

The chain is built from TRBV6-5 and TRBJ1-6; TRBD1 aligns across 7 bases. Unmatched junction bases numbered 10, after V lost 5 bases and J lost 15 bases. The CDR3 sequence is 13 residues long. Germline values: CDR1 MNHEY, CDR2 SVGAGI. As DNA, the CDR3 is TGTGCCAGCAGTAAGCGACAGGGCGACGTCCTCCACTTT. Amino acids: CASSKRQGDVLHF.

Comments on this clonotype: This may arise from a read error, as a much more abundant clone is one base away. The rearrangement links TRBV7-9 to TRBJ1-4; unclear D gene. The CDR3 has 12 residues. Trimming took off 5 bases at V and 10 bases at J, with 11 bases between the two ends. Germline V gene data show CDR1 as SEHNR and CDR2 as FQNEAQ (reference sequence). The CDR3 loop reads CASSRTNRKLFF. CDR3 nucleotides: TGTGCCAGCAGCCGGACCAATCGAAAACTGTTTTTT.

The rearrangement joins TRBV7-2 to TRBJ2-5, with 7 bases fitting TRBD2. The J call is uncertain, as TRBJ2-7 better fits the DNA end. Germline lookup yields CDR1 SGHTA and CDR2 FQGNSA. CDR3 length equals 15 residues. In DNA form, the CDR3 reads TGTGCCAGCAGCTTTCGAGCGGGGTTTCTCTACGAGCAGTACTTC. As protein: CASSFRAGFLYEQYF.

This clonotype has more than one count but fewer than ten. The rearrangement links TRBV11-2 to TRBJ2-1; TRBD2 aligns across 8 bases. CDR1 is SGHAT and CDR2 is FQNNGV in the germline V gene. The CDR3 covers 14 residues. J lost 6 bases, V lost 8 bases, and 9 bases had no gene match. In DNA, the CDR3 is TGTGCCAGCGGACTTAGCGGGGCCCTCAATGAGCAGTTCTTC. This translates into CASGLSGALNEQFF.